This TCR beta chain was retrieved from a study of OX40 agonist ivuxolimab in advanced cancers. Clones were read by immunoSEQ multiplex PCR, and TCRdb kept only the in-frame ones, dropping some. The table has about 61,000 clones, 92% seen once. After removal of 5 bases from V and 0 bases from J, the junction contained 14 bases not matched to a gene. The CDR3 sequence is 20 residues long. Germline V gene data show CDR1 as MDHEN and CDR2 as SYDVKM. This chain connects TRBV28 to TRBJ2-1, with 12 positions matching TRBD2. This receptor was obtained from an adult with an advanced solid tumor such as melanoma, head and neck, liver or kidney cancer. The starting material was CD4+ or CD8+ T cells sorted from blood, obtained in a trial of the OX40 agonist ivuxolimab. DNA for the CDR3: TGTGCCAGCAGTCTTACCCCGGGACTAGCGGGTCATAGCTCCTACAATGAGCAGTTCTTC. Translation gives CASSLTPGLAGHSSYNEQFF.